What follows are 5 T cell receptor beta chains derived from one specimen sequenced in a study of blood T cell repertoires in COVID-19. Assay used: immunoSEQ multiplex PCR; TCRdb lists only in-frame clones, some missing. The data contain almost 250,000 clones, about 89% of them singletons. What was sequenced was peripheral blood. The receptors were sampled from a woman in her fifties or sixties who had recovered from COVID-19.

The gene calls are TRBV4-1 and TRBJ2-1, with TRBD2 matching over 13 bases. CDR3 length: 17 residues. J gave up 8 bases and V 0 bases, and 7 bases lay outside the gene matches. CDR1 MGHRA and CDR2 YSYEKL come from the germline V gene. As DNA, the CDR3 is TGCGCCAGCAGCCAAGACCCCACTAGCGGGGGGGCAGATGAGCAGTTCTTC. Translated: CASSQDPTSGGADEQFF.

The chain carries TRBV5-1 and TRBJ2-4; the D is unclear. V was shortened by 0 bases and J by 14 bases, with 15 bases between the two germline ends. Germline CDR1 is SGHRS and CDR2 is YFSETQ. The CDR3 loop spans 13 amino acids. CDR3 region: CASSLAESTPKYF. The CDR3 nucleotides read TGCGCCAGCAGCTTGGCGGAGTCGACCCCTAAGTACTTC.

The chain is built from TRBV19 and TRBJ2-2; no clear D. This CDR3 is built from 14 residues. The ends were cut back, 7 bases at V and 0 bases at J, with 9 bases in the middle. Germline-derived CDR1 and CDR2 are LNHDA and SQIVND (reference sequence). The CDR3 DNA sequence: TGTGCCAGTATGCAGCAGGCGAACACCGGGGAGCTGTTTTTT. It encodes CASMQQANTGELFF.

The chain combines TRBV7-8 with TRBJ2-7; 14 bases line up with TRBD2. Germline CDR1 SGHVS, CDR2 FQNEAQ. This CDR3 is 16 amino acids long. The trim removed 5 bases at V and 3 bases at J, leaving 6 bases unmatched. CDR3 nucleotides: TGTGCCAGCAGCAAGGGACTAGCGGGGGCCTTCTACGAGCAGTACTTC. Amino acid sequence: CASSKGLAGAFYEQYF.

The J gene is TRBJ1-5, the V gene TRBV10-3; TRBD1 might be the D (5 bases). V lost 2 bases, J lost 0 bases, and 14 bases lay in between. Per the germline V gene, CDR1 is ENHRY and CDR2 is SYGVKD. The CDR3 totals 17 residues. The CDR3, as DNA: TGTGCCATCAGTGAGCGGGGGGAGACTTCTAGCAATCAGCCCCAGCATTTT. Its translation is CAISERGETSSNQPQHF.